A single sample gave rise to the 31 T cell receptor beta chains below, sequenced in a study of Ad26.COV2.S vaccination and SARS-CoV-2 variants. TCRdb's table, derived via immunoSEQ multiplex PCR, lists solely in-frame clones and lacks some. Seen here are 410,000 or so clones, 75% to 95% observed once, and the top ten hold more than 10%. As to treatment: some 20 received Ad26.COV2.S at low or high dose, single or two shots; 5 received placebo; per-sample allocation not given. Specimen acquisition occurred on day 63 following the initial vaccine or placebo injection. Material: peripheral blood, obtained in a trial of Ad26.COV2.S vaccine versus placebo. Receptor source: a person aged 18-60 years who received the Ad26.COV2.S COVID-19 vaccine or a placebo.

The rearrangement joins TRBV9 to TRBJ2-2; D is possibly TRBD2 (5 bases). The CDR3 has 14 residues. Trimming shortened V by 0 bases and J by 7 bases, and 10 bases separated the two germline ends. Germline V gene sequence: CDR1 SGDLS, CDR2 YYNGEE. The CDR3 protein is CASSVGTRGGELFF. The DNA of the CDR3 is TGTGCCAGCAGCGTAGGAACCCGGGGCGGGGAGCTGTTTTTT.

This clone was seen a handful of times. The CDR3 reads CASSNRAAANSYNEQFF. CDR3 DNA sequence: TGTGCCAGCAGCAACCGCGCGGCGGCCAACTCCTACAATGAGCAGTTCTTC. V is TRBV9 and J is TRBJ2-1; D uncertain. This CDR3 contains 17 residues. The germline V and J ends were trimmed by 4 bases and 0 bases, with 17 bases remaining between them. From germline, CDR1 is SGDLS and CDR2 YYNGEE.

The rearrangement uses TRBV7-2 and TRBJ1-3; the D is unclear. V was trimmed by 4 bases and J by 0 bases, leaving 7 bases between them. The V gene's germline CDR1 is SGHTA and CDR2 FQGNSA. The CDR3 consists of 14 residues. CDR3 residues: CASSSARSGNTIYF. In nucleotides, the CDR3 is TGTGCCAGCAGCTCCGCCCGCTCTGGAAACACCATATATTTT.

The CDR3 DNA sequence: TGTGCCAGCAGCATACAAGGGGGCTCTGGAAACACCATATATTTT. It translates to CASSIQGGSGNTIYF. The gene calls are TRBV5-4 and TRBJ1-3; maybe TRBD1 (6 bases). CDR1 is SGHNT, CDR2 YYREEE, per germline (reference sequence). V was trimmed by 4 bases and J by 0 bases, leaving 11 bases between them. The CDR3 is 15 residues long. The entire variable domain, with the rest obtained from reference TRBV5-4 and TRBJ1-3, is as follows: ETGVTQSPTHLIKTRGQQVTLRCSSQSGHNTVSWYQQALGQGPQFIFQYYREEENGRGNFPPRFSGLQFPNYSSELNVNALELDDSALYLCASSIQGGSGNTIYFGEGSWLTVV.

The chain's CDR3 is CAISVGQGYGYTF. DNA of the CDR3: TGTGCCATCAGTGTGGGTCAGGGGTATGGCTACACCTTC. The chain recombines TRBV10-3 with TRBJ1-2, with D possibly matching TRBD1 (6 bases). CDR3 length equals 13 residues. Germline V gives CDR1 ENHRY, CDR2 SYGVKD. The V and J ends lost 4 bases and 5 bases respectively, with 11 bases between them.

The CDR3 sequence is CASSPVEGWTDTQYF. The CDR3 bases are TGTGCCAGCAGCCCGGTGGAGGGTTGGACAGATACGCAGTATTTT. V gene TRBV9 combines with J gene TRBJ2-3; the D gene is possibly TRBD2 (6 bases). V gave up 4 bases and J gave up 3 bases, with 15 bases separating them. The CDR3 is made up of 15 amino acids. Germline CDR1 and CDR2: SGDLS and YYNGEE.

The chain couples TRBV7-9 to TRBJ2-5, with D perhaps matching TRBD1 (5 bases). V was shortened by 4 bases and J by 2 bases, with 14 bases between the two germline ends. CDR3 length: 15 amino acids. Germline values: CDR1 SEHNR, CDR2 FQNEAQ (reference sequence). The CDR3 bases are TGTGCCAGCAGCTCCCCAGGACACCAACAAGAGACCCAGTACTTC. Protein: CASSSPGHQQETQYF.

J is TRBJ2-4 and V is TRBV6-2 or TRBV6-3; the D gene is possibly TRBD1 (6 bases). V gave up 2 bases and J gave up 0 bases, with 20 bases separating them. This CDR3 contains 19 residues. Germline loops: CDR1 MNHEY, CDR2 SVGEGT. The CDR3 DNA follows: TGTGCCAGCAGTTACCAGACAGGCCGCCTACTACTAGCCAAAAACATTCAGTACTTC. This gives the protein CASSYQTGRLLLAKNIQYF.

V is TRBV3-1 (or the pseudogene TRBV3-2) and J is TRBJ2-2, with 7 bases aligning to TRBD1. CDR1 is LGHDT and CDR2 is YNNKEL in the germline V gene (reference sequence). V was clipped by 4 bases and J by 2 bases; unmatched bases: 7. The CDR3 runs 16 residues. The CDR3 DNA is TGTGCCAGCAGCCCTGGGACAGTACCCAACACCGGGGAGCTGTTTTTT. Its translation: CASSPGTVPNTGELFF.

J is TRBJ2-1 and V is TRBV6-5, with D perhaps matching TRBD1 (5 bases). Germline V gives CDR1 MNHEY, CDR2 SVGAGI. The CDR3 totals 12 residues. Between the trimmed V and J ends, which lost 8 bases and 6 bases, there was a span of 11 bases. CDR3 in amino acids: CASQSGLNEQFF. The DNA for the CDR3 is TGTGCCAGCCAGTCAGGGCTCAATGAGCAGTTCTTC.

The chain links TRBV11-2 to TRBJ2-7, with TRBD1 matching 8 bases. There are 15 residues in the CDR3. Losses at the gene ends were 1 base for V and 6 bases for J; bases not matched to a gene: 8. Germline V gene lookup returns CDR1 SGHAT and CDR2 FQNNGV. The CDR3 DNA is TGTGCCAGCAGCTTAGTTGGCCAGGGGGCTATCGAGCAGTACTTC. Its translation: CASSLVGQGAIEQYF. Together with reference TRBV11-2 and TRBJ2-7, the CDR3 gives the full variable domain: EAGVAQSPRYKIIEKRQSVAFWCNPISGHATLYWYQQILGQGPKLLIQFQNNGVVDDSQLPKDRFSAERLKGVDSTLKIQPAKLEDSAVYLCASSLVGQGAIEQYFGPGTRLTVT.

This chain connects TRBV30 to TRBJ2-1; 11 bases are shared with TRBD2. CDR1 GTSNPN and CDR2 SVGIG come from the germline V gene (reference sequence). V trimming: 7 bases; J trimming: 6 bases; junction bases outside the gene matches: 8. This CDR3 has 14 residues. The CDR3 coding sequence is TGTGCCTCGATCGGGACTAGCGGATCCAATGAGCAGTTCTTC. This gives the protein CASIGTSGSNEQFF.

The rearrangement links TRBV2 to TRBJ1-6; D gene unclear. Deletions cut 8 bases from V and 8 bases from J, with 13 bases between. The germline V gene encodes CDR1 SNHLY and CDR2 FYNNEI. The CDR3 extends over 13 amino acids. In DNA, the CDR3 is TGTGCCAGCCGGGGTCGTCGGGATTCACCCCTCCACTTT. The encoded protein is CASRGRRDSPLHF.

Note on this clone: This sample also contains other DNA sequences that code for the same CDR3. V usage is TRBV5-1 and J usage is TRBJ2-2; the D gene is possibly TRBD2 (5 bases). With 0 bases removed from V and 6 bases from J, the gap between germline ends came to 6 bases. The V gene's germline CDR1 is SGHRS and CDR2 YFSETQ. The CDR3 spans 13 residues. The CDR3 loop reads CASSLVGAGELFF. In nucleotides, the CDR3 is TGCGCCAGCAGCTTGGTCGGGGCCGGGGAGCTGTTTTTT.

On this clone itself: Different DNA sequences within this sample yield the same CDR3. This rearrangement joins TRBV18 to TRBJ1-5; no reliable D call. CDR1 KGHSH and CDR2 LQKENI come from the germline V gene. This CDR3 region has 13 residues. Trimming took off 2 bases at V and 5 bases at J, with 7 bases between the two ends. In nucleotides, the CDR3 is TGTGCCAGCTCACCAGGGCGGGATCAGCCCCAGCATTTT. This sequence encodes CASSPGRDQPQHF.

J is TRBJ1-2 and V is TRBV11-2; possible D gene TRBD1, 6 bases. The germline gives CDR1 SGHAT, CDR2 FQNNGV. The CDR3 consists of 14 residues. V was shortened by 5 bases and J by 7 bases, with 17 bases between the two germline ends. CDR3 sequence: CASSEGTFGGGYTF. CDR3 bases: TGTGCCAGCAGCGAAGGGACATTTGGCGGTGGCTACACCTTC.

The J gene is TRBJ2-1, the V gene TRBV10-1, with 8 bases aligning to TRBD2. CDR3 length: 14 residues. From germline, CDR1 is WNHNN and CDR2 SYGVQD (reference sequence). Trimming took 8 bases from V and 4 from J; bases not matched to a gene: 7. CDR3 amino acids: CASGAGAGYNEQFF. Written as DNA, the CDR3 is TGCGCCAGCGGAGCGGGAGCGGGGTACAATGAGCAGTTCTTC.

The chain links TRBV27 to TRBJ2-1; D may be TRBD2 (5 bases). V shed 10 bases and J shed 8 bases, with 18 bases lying between them. Germline V CDR1 and CDR2: MNHEY, SMNVEV (reference sequence). The CDR3 spans 13 residues. As DNA, the CDR3 is TGTGCCACCTATCGGGGTAGGGATCATGAGCAGTTCTTC. Its translation: CATYRGRDHEQFF.

The chain joins TRBV9 to TRBJ1-2; no clear D gene. CDR1 is SGDLS, CDR2 YYNGEE, per germline. The length of the CDR3 is 15 residues. Trimming pared 3 bases from V and 4 bases from J, leaving 16 bases between. In DNA, the CDR3 is TGTGCCAGCAGCGCATACACGGGAACCCTCTATGGCTACACCTTC. Translated, it gives CASSAYTGTLYGYTF. Using reference TRBV9 and TRBJ1-2 for the parts outside the CDR3, the full variable domain is DSGVTQTPKHLITATGQRVTLRCSPRSGDLSVYWYQQSLDQGLQFLIQYYNGEERAKGNILERFSAQQFPDLHSELNLSSLELGDSALYFCASSAYTGTLYGYTFGSGTRLTVV.

The rearrangement joins TRBV6-5 to TRBJ2-7, with a tentative D call TRBD2 (5 bases). CDR3 length: 14 residues. Germline-derived CDR1 and CDR2 are MNHEY and SVGAGI. V was clipped by 6 bases and J by 2 bases, with 14 bases between them. CDR3 coding DNA: TGTGCCAGCAGACTCCGGGATCATACCTACGAGCAGTACTTC. This encodes CASRLRDHTYEQYF.

This clone appeared a single time. CDR3 nucleotide sequence: TGTGCCAGCAGTGAAGCAGGGGGCCCTTTAAGGACCCAGTACTTC. Amino acid sequence: CASSEAGGPLRTQYF. The chain is built from TRBV6-1 and TRBJ2-5, with 7 bases lining up with TRBD1. J gave up 7 bases and V 0 bases, and 8 bases lay outside the gene matches. This CDR3 has 15 amino acids. The germline gives CDR1 MNHNS, CDR2 SASEGT.

CDR3 protein: CASSFPLGRETQYF. In DNA form, the CDR3 reads TGCGCCAGCAGCTTTCCTTTGGGCAGAGAGACCCAGTACTTC. The chain uses TRBV5-1 and TRBJ2-5; no firm D call. The V and J ends lost 2 bases and 4 bases respectively, with 12 bases between them. The CDR3 totals 14 residues. The germline gives CDR1 SGHRS, CDR2 YFSETQ.

J is TRBJ2-2 and V is TRBV7-2; 10 nucleotides line up with TRBD2. Germline V gives CDR1 SGHTA, CDR2 FQGNSA. The CDR3 loop spans 18 amino acids. The J segment lost 5 bases and the V segment lost 1 base, leaving 10 bases of the junction unmatched. The CDR3: CASSLVRLAGVRTGELFF. The CDR3 nucleotides read TGTGCCAGCAGCTTAGTGAGGCTAGCGGGAGTTCGAACCGGGGAGCTGTTTTTT.

A single count supports this clone. J is TRBJ2-7 and V is TRBV18, with D possibly matching TRBD1 (6 bases). V was clipped by 3 bases and J by 0 bases, with 15 bases between them. Germline loops: CDR1 KGHSH, CDR2 LQKENI. The CDR3 covers 16 residues. CDR3: CASSPTRQAYSYEQYF. The CDR3, as DNA: TGTGCCAGCTCACCTACAAGACAGGCTTACTCCTACGAGCAGTACTTC.

V and J are TRBV4-1 and TRBJ1-6, with a tentative D call TRBD1 (6 bases). The V gene's germline CDR1 is MGHRA and CDR2 YSYEKL. The germline V and J ends were trimmed by 2 bases and 5 bases, with 13 bases remaining between them. The CDR3 contains 16 residues. CDR3 sequence: CASSQFFGQNNSPLHF. For the CDR3, the DNA is TGCGCCAGCAGCCAATTCTTTGGACAGAATAATTCACCCCTCCACTTT.

The chain employs TRBV19 and TRBJ2-3; 7 bases are a match to TRBD2. Germline CDR1 LNHDA, CDR2 SQIVND (reference sequence). The trim removed 10 bases at V and 9 bases at J, leaving 13 bases unmatched. The CDR3 runs to 13 residues. The CDR3 here is CATQPDWGGTQYF. CDR3 sequence (DNA): TGTGCCACACAACCCGACTGGGGAGGGACGCAGTATTTT.

This sequence joins TRBV27 and TRBJ2-1, with 11 bases identical to TRBD2. The germline V gene has CDR1 MNHEY and CDR2 SMNVEV (reference sequence). The CDR3 is 16 residues long. The V gene end was trimmed by 3 bases and the J gene end by 4 bases; junction bases not matched to a gene: 5. The DNA for the CDR3 is TGTGCCAGCAGTTTTACCGGGACTAGCGGATACAATGAGCAGTTCTTC. As protein: CASSFTGTSGYNEQFF.

The chain uses TRBV28 and TRBJ2-1; 7 nucleotides match TRBD2. Germline CDR1 MDHEN, CDR2 SYDVKM. V gave up 7 bases and J gave up 4 bases; unmatched junction bases: 19. The CDR3 spans 18 residues. The CDR3 here is CASTRGSYMPRRYNEQFF. In DNA form, the CDR3 reads TGTGCCAGCACCCGCGGGAGTTACATGCCCAGACGATACAATGAGCAGTTCTTC.

The rearrangement links TRBV28 to TRBJ2-7, with D perhaps matching TRBD1 or TRBD2 (5 bases each). The CDR3 has 14 amino acids. Trimming removed 2 bases from V and 1 base from J, with 9 bases in between. The V gene's germline CDR1 is MDHEN and CDR2 SYDVKM. CDR3 sequence reads: CASSLGTVSYEQYF. The CDR3 DNA follows: TGTGCCAGCAGTTTAGGGACGGTTTCCTACGAGCAGTACTTC. The full variable domain, completed using reference TRBV28 and TRBJ2-7, is DVKVTQSSRYLVKRTGEKVFLECVQDMDHENMFWYRQDPGLGLRLIYFSYDVKMKEKGDIPEGYSVSREKKERFSLILESASTNQTSMYLCASSLGTVSYEQYFGPGTRLTVT.

This clone was seen just once. The chain links TRBV18 to TRBJ2-6, with unresolved D. The CDR3 spans 18 residues. The germline gives CDR1 KGHSH, CDR2 LQKENI. The ends were cut back, 0 bases at V and 4 bases at J, with 16 bases in the middle. This chain's CDR3 is CASSPPIRAGFGANVLTF. Written as DNA, the CDR3 is TGTGCCAGCTCACCACCGATTAGGGCAGGTTTCGGGGCCAACGTCCTGACTTTC.

DNA of the CDR3: TGTGCCAGCACCCTAAGGGATAGCGGGATCATCTACGAGCAGTACTTC. Encoded protein: CASTLRDSGIIYEQYF. The chain uses TRBV7-9 and TRBJ2-7; 8 positions match TRBD2. V shed 7 bases, J shed 3 bases, and the junction held 14 bases outside the gene matches. The CDR3 is 16 residues long. Germline CDR1 is SEHNR and CDR2 is FQNEAQ (reference sequence).